These 5 T cell receptor beta chains were sequenced from one sample in a study of T-cell reconstitution after alpha-beta-depleted transplantation in children. Unique molecular identifiers were built into the TCRbeta library. TCRdb fed the PCR reads into MiXCR, producing one record per CDR3 protein. In the table there are some 530,000 distinct CDR3 sequences, approximately 12% of which are singletons. Sequences were derived from PBMCs from the stem cell graft donor, sampled from the stem cell graft. All receptors derive from a human donor who donated a stem cell graft to a child with combined immunodeficiency.

The chain joins TRBV11-3 to TRBJ2-7; 7 bases align to TRBD1. V lost 7 bases, J lost 12 bases, and 9 bases stayed unmatched. Germline values: CDR1 SGHNT, CDR2 YENEEA. The CDR3 length is 11 residues. CDR3 sequence (DNA): TGTGCCAGCACCCGAGGGGACAGAGCGTACTTC. It encodes CASTRGDRAYF.

At least ten counts were recorded for this clonotype. The V and J genes are TRBV12-3 or TRBV12-4 and TRBJ2-1, with a possible D match to TRBD2 (6 bases). The germline V and J ends were trimmed by 4 bases and 7 bases, with 23 bases remaining between them. This CDR3 spans 17 amino acids. DNA for the CDR3: TGTGCCAGCAGTTCTGTTGGGTGGGAGGACATTCGGAATGAGCAGTTCTTC. Translating it yields CASSSVGWEDIRNEQFF.

This clonotype was detected a few times. The chain employs TRBV5-6 and TRBJ2-3; 8 positions agree with TRBD1. V shed 4 bases, J shed 2 bases, and the junction held 6 bases outside the gene matches. The germline V gene has CDR1 SGHDT and CDR2 YYEEEE. This CDR3 region has 15 residues. The chain's CDR3 is CASSPGTGDTDTQYF. The CDR3 nucleotides are TGTGCCAGCAGCCCAGGGACAGGCGACACAGATACGCAGTATTTT. The full variable domain, completed using reference TRBV5-6 and TRBJ2-3, is DAGVTQSPTHLIKTRGQQVTLRCSPKSGHDTVSWYQQALGQGPQFIFQYYEEEERQRGNFPDRFSGHQFPNYSSELNVNALLLGDSALYLCASSPGTGDTDTQYFGPGTRLTVL.

This clonotype was picked up a small number of times. The V call is TRBV3-1, the J call TRBJ2-1, with a tentative D call TRBD2 (5 bases). Between the trimmed V and J ends, which lost 1 base and 9 bases, there was a span of 16 bases. This CDR3 spans 15 amino acids. Germline loops: CDR1 LGHDT, CDR2 YNNKEL (reference sequence). The CDR3 protein is CASSQGASHGGEQFF. The CDR3 region has the DNA TGTGCCAGCAGCCAAGGAGCTAGCCATGGCGGTGAGCAGTTCTTC.

The V and J genes are TRBV12-3 or TRBV12-4 and TRBJ1-1; possible D gene TRBD1, 5 bases. Trimming took 4 bases from V and 0 from J, leaving 12 bases between them. The CDR3 is 15 amino acids. The CDR3 spells CASSSTTVMNTEAFF. The CDR3 region has the DNA TGTGCCAGCAGTTCCACGACAGTCATGAACACTGAAGCTTTCTTT.